This TCR beta chain was identified in a study of cytotoxic CD8 clonotypes in ibrutinib-treated CLL. With respect to this clone: Its antigen remains unidentified.

Broader study findings: Public clonotypes were rare and shrank or held steady on treatment.

With sequencing, the targeted depth ranged from 1 in 200,000 to 1 in 1 million T cells. Clones were sequenced by immunoSEQ multiplex PCR, and TCRdb holds only the in-frame ones, with some missing. Found here are fewer than 400,000 clones, under 70% of them singletons; the top ten hold around 6.5%. The clonotype comes from a human donor with chronic lymphocytic leukemia. The specimen was PBMCs, collected after 36 months of ibrutinib treatment.

CDR3 DNA: TGTGCCAGCACCCGGGGTGCTGGCTACACCTTC. Its translation: CASTRGAGYTF. The chain links TRBV6-5 to TRBJ1-2, with D uncertain. CDR1 is MNHEY, CDR2 SVGAGI, per germline. The CDR3 spans 11 residues. The ends were cut back, 7 bases at V and 7 bases at J, with 10 bases in the middle.